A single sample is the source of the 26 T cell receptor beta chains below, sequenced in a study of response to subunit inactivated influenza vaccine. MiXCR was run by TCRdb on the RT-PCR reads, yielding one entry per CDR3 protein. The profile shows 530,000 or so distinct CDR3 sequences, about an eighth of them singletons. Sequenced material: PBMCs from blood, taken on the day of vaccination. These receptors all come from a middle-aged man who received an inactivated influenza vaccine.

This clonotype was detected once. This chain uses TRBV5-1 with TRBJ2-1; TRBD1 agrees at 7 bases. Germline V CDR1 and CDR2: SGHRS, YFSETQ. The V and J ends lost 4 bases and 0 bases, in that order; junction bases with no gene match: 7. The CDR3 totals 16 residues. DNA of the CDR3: TGCGCCAGCAGCGATGGGACAGCGAGCTCCTACAATGAGCAGTTCTTC. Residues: CASSDGTASSYNEQFF. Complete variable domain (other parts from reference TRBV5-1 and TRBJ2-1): KAGVTQTPRYLIKTRGQQVTLSCSPISGHRSVSWYQQTPGQGLQFLFEYFSETQRNKGNFPGRFSGRQFSNSRSEMNVSTLELGDSALYLCASSDGTASSYNEQFFGPGTRLTVL.

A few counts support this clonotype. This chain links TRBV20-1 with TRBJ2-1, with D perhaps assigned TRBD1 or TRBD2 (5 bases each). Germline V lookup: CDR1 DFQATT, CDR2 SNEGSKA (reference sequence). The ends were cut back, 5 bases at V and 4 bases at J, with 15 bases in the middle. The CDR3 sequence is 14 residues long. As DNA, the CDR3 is TGCAGTGCTGACGTTATGAGGGGATACAATGAGCAGTTCTTC. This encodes CSADVMRGYNEQFF.

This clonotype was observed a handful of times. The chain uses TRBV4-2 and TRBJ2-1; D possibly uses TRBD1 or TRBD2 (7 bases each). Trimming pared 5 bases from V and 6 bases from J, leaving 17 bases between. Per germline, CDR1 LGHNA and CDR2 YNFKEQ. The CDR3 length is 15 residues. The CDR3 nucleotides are TGTGCCAGCAGCGTCAGGGGGGGTTTCGGCAATGAGCAGTTCTTC. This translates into CASSVRGGFGNEQFF.

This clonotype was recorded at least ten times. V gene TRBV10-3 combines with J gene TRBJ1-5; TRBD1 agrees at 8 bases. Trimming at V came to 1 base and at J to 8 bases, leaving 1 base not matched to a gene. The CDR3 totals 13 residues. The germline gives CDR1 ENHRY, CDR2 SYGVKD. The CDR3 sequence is CAISEWTGKPQHF. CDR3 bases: TGTGCCATCAGTGAGTGGACAGGGAAGCCCCAGCATTTT.

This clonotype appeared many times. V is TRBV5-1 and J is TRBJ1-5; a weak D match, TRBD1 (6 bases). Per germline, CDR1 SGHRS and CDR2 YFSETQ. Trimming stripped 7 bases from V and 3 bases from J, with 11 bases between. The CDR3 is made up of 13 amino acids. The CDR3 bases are TGCGCCAGCTCGGACAGCCCCAATCAGCCCCAGCATTTT. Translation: CASSDSPNQPQHF.

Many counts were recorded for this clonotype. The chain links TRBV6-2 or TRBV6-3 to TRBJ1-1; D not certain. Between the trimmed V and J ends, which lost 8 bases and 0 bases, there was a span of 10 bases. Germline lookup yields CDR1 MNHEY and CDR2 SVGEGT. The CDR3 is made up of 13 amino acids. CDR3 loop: CASEKQMNTEAFF. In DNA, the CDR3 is TGTGCCAGCGAAAAACAGATGAACACTGAAGCTTTCTTT.

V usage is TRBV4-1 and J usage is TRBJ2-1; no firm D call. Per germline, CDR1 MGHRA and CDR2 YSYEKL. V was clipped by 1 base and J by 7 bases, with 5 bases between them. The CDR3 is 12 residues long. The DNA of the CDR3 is TGCGCCAGCAGCCAAGGACCGAATGAGCAGTTCTTC. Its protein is CASSQGPNEQFF.

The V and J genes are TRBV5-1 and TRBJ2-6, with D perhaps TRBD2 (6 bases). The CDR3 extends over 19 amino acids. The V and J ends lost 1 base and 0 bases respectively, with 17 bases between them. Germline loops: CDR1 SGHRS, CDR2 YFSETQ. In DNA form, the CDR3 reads TGCGCCAGCAGCTTGAGAGTGGGAGGCGTCAGCTCTGGGGCCAACGTCCTGACTTTC. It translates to CASSLRVGGVSSGANVLTF. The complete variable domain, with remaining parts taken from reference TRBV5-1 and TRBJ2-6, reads KAGVTQTPRYLIKTRGQQVTLSCSPISGHRSVSWYQQTPGQGLQFLFEYFSETQRNKGNFPGRFSGRQFSNSRSEMNVSTLELGDSALYLCASSLRVGGVSSGANVLTFGAGSRLTVL.

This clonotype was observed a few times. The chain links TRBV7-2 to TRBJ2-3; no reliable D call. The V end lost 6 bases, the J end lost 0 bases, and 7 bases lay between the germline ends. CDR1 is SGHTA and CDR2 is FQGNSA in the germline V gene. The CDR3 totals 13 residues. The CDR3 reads CASRGPSTDTQYF. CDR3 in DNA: TGTGCCAGCAGAGGCCCTAGCACAGATACGCAGTATTTT. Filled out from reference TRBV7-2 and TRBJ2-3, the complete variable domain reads GAGVSQSPSNKVTEKGKDVELRCDPISGHTALYWYRQSLGQGLEFLIYFQGNSAPDKSGLPSDRFSAERTGGSVSTLTIQRTQQEDSAVYLCASRGPSTDTQYFGPGTRLTVL.

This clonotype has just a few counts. CDR3 sequence reads: CASSLGRQGGDEQYF. CDR3 nucleotide sequence: TGTGCCAGCAGTCTTGGGAGACAGGGCGGCGACGAGCAGTACTTC. This chain links TRBV2 with TRBJ2-7, with 7 bases aligning to TRBD1. The germline gives CDR1 SNHLY, CDR2 FYNNEI. The CDR3 loop spans 15 amino acids. Trimming took 5 bases from V and 5 from J; bases not matched to a gene: 12.

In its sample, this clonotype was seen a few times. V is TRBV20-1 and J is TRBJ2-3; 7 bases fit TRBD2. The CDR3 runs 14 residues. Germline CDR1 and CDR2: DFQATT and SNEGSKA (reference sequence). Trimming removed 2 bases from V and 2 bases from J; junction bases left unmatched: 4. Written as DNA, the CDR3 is TGCAGTGCTAGACGACTAGCAGTCACAGATACGCAGTATTTT. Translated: CSARRLAVTDTQYF.

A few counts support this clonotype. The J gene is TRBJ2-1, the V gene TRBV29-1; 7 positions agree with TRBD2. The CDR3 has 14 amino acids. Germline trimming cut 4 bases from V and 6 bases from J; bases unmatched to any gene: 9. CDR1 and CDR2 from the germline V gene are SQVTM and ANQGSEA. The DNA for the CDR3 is TGCAGCGTTGGGATGAGACTAGCAGGCAATGAGCAGTTCTTC. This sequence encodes CSVGMRLAGNEQFF.

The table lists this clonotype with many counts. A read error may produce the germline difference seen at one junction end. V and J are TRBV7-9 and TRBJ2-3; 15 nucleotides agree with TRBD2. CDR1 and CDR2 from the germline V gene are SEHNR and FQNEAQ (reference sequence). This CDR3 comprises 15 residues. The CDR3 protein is CASSLGLAGGDTQYF. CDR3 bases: TGCGCCAGCAGCTTGGGACTAGCGGGAGGAGATACGCAGTATTTT.

DNA of the CDR3: TGTGCCAGCAGGTCTACTAGCGGAGCGAACACCGGGGAGCTGTTTTTT. Translation gives CASRSTSGANTGELFF. The chain employs TRBV7-9 and TRBJ2-2; the match to TRBD2 covers 8 bases. J was trimmed by 0 bases and V by 6 bases; bases with no gene match: 6. Germline-derived CDR1 and CDR2 are SEHNR and FQNEAQ (reference sequence). The CDR3 runs 16 residues.

CDR3 sequence reads: CASTLQGPPDTQYF. For the CDR3, the DNA is TGCGCCAGCACCCTTCAGGGACCCCCGGATACGCAGTATTTT. V is TRBV5-1 and J is TRBJ2-3, with D perhaps TRBD1 or TRBD2 (5 bases each). Trimming cost V 6 bases and J 6 bases, with 17 bases left between them. The CDR3 length is 14 residues. Looked up from germline, CDR1 is SGHRS and CDR2 is YFSETQ.

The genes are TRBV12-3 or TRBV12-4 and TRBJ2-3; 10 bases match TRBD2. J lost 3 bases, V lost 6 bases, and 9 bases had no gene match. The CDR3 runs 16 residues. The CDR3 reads CASRLLAGMGTDTQYF. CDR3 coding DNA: TGTGCCAGCAGGTTACTAGCGGGGATGGGGACAGATACGCAGTATTTT.

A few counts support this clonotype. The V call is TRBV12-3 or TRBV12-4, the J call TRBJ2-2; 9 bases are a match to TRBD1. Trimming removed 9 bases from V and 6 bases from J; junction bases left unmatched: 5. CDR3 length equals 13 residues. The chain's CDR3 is CARRTGVAGELFF. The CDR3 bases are TGTGCCAGGAGGACAGGGGTTGCCGGGGAGCTGTTTTTT.

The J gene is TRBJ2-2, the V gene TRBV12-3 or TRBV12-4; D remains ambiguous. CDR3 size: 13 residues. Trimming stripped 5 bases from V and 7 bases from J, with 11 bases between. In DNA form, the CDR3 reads TGTGCCAGCAGTCCAACTGGAATCGGGGAGCTGTTTTTT. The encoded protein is CASSPTGIGELFF.

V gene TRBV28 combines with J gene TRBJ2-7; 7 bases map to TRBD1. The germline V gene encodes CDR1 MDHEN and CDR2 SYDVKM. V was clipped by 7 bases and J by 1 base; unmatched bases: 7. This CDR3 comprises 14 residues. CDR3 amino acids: CASTFRGISYEQYF. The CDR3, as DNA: TGTGCCAGCACCTTCAGGGGGATTTCCTACGAGCAGTACTTC.

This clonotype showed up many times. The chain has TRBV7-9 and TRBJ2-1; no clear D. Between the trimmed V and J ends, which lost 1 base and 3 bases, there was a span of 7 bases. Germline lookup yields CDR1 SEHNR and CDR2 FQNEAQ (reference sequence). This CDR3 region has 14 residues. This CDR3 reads CASSLVGRYNEQFF. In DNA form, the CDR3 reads TGTGCCAGCAGCTTAGTCGGCCGCTACAATGAGCAGTTCTTC. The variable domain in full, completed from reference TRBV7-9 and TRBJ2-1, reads DTGVSQNPRHKITKRGQNVTFRCDPISEHNRLYWYRQTLGQGPEFLTYFQNEAQLEKSRLLSDRFSAERPKGSFSTLEIQRTEQGDSAMYLCASSLVGRYNEQFFGPGTRLTVL.

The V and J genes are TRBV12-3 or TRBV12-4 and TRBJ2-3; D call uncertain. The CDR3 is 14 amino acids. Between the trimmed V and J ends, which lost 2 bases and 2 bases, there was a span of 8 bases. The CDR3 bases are TGTGCCAGCAGTTTAATCTCTGACACAGATACGCAGTATTTT. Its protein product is CASSLISDTDTQYF.

CDR3 sequence (DNA): TGTGCCAGCAGGAAAACCGGGACAGGCAACAATTCACCCCTCCACTTT. Residues: CASRKTGTGNNSPLHF. The genes are TRBV28 and TRBJ1-6, with TRBD1 matching 8 bases. This CDR3 contains 16 residues. The V gene's germline CDR1 is MDHEN and CDR2 SYDVKM. V was clipped by 6 bases and J by 7 bases; unmatched bases: 11.

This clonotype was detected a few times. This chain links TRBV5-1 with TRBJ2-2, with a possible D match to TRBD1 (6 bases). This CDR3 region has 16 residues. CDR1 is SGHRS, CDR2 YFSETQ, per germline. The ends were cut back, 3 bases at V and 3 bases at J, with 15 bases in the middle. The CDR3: CASSWTGAGDTGELFF. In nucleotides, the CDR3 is TGCGCCAGCAGCTGGACTGGTGCAGGGGACACCGGGGAGCTGTTTTTT.

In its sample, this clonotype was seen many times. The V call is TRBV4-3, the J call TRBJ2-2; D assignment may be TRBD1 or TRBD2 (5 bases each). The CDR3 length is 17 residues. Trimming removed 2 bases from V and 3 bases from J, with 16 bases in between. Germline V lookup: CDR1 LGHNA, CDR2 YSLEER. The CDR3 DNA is TGCGCCAGCAGCCAACCCCCGAGGGGCGCGCACACCGGGGAGCTGTTTTTT. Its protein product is CASSQPPRGAHTGELFF.

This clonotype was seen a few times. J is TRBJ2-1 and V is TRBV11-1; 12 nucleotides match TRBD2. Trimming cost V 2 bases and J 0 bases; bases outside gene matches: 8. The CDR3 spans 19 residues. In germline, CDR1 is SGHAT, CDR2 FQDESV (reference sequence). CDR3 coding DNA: TGTGCCAGCAGCTTAACCCCTAGCGGGAGGGGGAGCTCCTACAATGAGCAGTTCTTC. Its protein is CASSLTPSGRGSSYNEQFF.

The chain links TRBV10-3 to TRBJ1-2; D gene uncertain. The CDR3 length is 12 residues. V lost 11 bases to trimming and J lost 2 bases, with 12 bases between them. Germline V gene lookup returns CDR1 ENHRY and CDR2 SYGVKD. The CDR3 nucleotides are TGTGCCTTACGGACTGAAAACTATGGCTACACCTTC. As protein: CALRTENYGYTF.